This T cell receptor (beta chain) was retrieved from a study of blood T cells in healthy people across ages. This clonotype showed up just a few times. J lost 6 bases, V lost 10 bases, and 7 bases had no gene match. Germline V gene lookup returns CDR1 MNHEY and CDR2 SVGAGI. This CDR3 has 13 residues. Through a sample-barcoded 5' primer and a J-beta primer mix, a second PCR was run for roughly 7 to 11 cycles. TCRdb fed the 5' RACE reads into MiXCR, producing one record per CDR3 protein. The sample includes hundreds of thousands of distinct CDR3 sequences, around two fifths of them seen just once. V usage is TRBV6-5 and J usage is TRBJ2-3; 10 bases map to TRBD2. The sequenced material came from blood. The clonotype was recovered from a man older than 75 in good health. In DNA form, the CDR3 reads TGTGCCACCGTAGCGGGGGGCGCGGATACGCAGTATTTT. Translating gives CATVAGGADTQYF.